This T cell receptor (beta chain) was identified in a study of Graves' ophthalmopathy and Graves' hyperthyroidism. Findings and limits, study-wide: Ophthalmopathy versus stable hyperthyroidism: 13-signature model gave 87.88% sensitivity, just under 82% specificity.

After removal of 3 bases from V and 5 bases from J, the junction contained 7 bases not matched to a gene. The CDR3 consists of 14 residues. Germline CDR1 reads MNHNS; CDR2 reads SASEGT. Other autoimmune diseases, uncontrolled infections, pregnancy or lactation led to the exclusion of patients. Patients were diagnosed from clinical symptoms, serum thyroxine, TRAb, thyroid ultrasound and orbital computed tomography. PBMCs came from approximately 9.6 ml of fresh peripheral blood. Amplifying from RNA transcripts, the study obtained TCR beta CDR3 regions. The first-round RT-PCR employed HTBI primers together with the Qiagen OneStep RT-PCR kit. A multiplex PCR was then performed as the second round. One entry per CDR3 protein results from TCRdb running MiXCR on the multiplex PCR reads. This table holds about 480,000 distinct CDR3 sequences, 13% to 15% found once. The table lists this clonotype with many counts. Its antigen is not identified.

The receptor was derived from a woman aged 25 to 45 with Graves' ophthalmopathy. This chain joins TRBV6-1 and TRBJ2-7, with 7 bases aligning to TRBD2. The material sequenced was blood. This CDR3 reads CASSEAGDFDEQYF. In DNA, the CDR3 is TGTGCCAGCAGTGAGGCGGGGGACTTCGACGAGCAGTACTTC.